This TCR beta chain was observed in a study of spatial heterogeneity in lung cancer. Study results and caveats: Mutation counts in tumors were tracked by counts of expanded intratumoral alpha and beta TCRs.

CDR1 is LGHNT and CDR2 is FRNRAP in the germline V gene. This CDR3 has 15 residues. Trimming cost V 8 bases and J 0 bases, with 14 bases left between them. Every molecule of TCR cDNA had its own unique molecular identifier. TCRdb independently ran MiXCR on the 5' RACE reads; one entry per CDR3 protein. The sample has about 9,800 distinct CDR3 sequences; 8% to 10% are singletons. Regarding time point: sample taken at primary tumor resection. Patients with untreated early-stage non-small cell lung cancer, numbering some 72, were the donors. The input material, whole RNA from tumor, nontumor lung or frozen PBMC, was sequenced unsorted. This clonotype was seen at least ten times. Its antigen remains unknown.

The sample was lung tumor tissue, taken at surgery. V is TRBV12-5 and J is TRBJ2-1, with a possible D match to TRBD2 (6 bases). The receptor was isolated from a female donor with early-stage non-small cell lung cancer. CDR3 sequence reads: CASWTTPLSYNEQFF. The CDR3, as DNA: TGTGCTAGTTGGACTACCCCCCTCTCCTACAATGAGCAGTTCTTC.